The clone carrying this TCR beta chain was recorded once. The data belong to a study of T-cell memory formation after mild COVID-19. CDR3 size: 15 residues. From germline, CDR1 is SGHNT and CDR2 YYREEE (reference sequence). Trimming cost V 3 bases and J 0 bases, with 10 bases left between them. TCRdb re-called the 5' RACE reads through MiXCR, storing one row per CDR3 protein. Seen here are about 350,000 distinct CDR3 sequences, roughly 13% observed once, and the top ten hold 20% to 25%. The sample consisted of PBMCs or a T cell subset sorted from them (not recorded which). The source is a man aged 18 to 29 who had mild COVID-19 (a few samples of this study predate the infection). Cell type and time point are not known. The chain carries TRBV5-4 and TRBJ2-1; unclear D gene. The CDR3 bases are TGTGCCAGCAGCTCCGGGTCTGACTCCTACAATGAGCAGTTCTTC. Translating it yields CASSSGSDSYNEQFF. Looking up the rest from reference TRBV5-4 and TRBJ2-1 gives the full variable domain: ETGVTQSPTHLIKTRGQQVTLRCSSQSGHNTVSWYQQALGQGPQFIFQYYREEENGRGNFPPRFSGLQFPNYSSELNVNALELDDSALYLCASSSGSDSYNEQFFGPGTRLTVL.